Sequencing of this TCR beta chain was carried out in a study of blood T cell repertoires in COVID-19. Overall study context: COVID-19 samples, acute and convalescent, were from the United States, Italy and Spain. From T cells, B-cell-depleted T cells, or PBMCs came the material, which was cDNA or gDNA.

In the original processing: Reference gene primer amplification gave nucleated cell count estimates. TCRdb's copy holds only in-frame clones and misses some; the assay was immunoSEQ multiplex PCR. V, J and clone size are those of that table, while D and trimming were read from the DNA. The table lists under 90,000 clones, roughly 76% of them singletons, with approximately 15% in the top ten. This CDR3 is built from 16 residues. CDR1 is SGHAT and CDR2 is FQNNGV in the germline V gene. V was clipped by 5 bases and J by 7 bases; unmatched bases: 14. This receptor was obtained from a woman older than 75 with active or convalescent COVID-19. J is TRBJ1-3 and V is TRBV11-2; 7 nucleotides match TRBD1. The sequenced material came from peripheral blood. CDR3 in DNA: TGTGCCAGCAGCCCCCAGAGACAGGGTATCGGCAACACCATATATTTT. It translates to CASSPQRQGIGNTIYF.